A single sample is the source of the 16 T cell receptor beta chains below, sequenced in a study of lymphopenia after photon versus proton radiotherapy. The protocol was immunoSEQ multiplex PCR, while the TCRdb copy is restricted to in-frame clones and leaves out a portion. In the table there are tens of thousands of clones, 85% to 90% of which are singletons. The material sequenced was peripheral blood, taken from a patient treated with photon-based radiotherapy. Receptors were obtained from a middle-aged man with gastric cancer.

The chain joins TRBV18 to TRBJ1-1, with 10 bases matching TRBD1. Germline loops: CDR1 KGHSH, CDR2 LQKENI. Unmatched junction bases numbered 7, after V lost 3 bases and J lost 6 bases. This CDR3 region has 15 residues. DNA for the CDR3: TGTGCCAGCTCACCGCGACAGGGGGCACTCGCTGAAGCTTTCTTT. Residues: CASSPRQGALAEAFF.

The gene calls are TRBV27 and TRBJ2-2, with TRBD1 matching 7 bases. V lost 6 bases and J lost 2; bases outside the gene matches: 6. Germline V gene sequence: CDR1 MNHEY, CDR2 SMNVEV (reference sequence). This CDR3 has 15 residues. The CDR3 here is CASRFGTDNTGELFF. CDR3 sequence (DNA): TGTGCCAGCAGATTCGGGACAGACAACACCGGGGAGCTGTTTTTT.

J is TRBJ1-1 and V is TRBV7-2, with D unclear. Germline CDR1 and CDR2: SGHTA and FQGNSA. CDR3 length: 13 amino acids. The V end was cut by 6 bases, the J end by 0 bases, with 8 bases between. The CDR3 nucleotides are TGTGCCAGCAGGGAGGGCTTGAACACTGAAGCTTTCTTT. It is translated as CASREGLNTEAFF.

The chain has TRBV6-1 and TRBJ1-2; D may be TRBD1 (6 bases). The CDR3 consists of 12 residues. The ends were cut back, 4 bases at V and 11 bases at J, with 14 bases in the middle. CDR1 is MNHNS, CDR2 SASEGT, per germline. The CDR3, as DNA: TGTGCCAGCAGTGTTCAAGGACAGTCGTACACCTTC. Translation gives CASSVQGQSYTF.

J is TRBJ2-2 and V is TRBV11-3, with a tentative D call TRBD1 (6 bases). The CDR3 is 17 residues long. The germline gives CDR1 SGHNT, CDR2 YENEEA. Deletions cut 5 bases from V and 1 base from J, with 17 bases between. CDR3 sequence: CASSPRTVWGNTGELFF. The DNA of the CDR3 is TGTGCCAGCAGCCCACGGACAGTTTGGGGGAACACCGGGGAGCTGTTTTTT. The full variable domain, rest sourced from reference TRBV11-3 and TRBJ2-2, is EAGVVQSPRYKIIEKKQPVAFWCNPISGHNTLYWYLQNLGQGPELLIRYENEEAVDDSQLPKDRFSAERLKGVDSTLKIQPAELGDSAVYLCASSPRTVWGNTGELFFGEGSRLTVL.

This CDR3 reads CASSVTNEKLFF. In DNA, the CDR3 is TGTGCCAGCAGCGTCACTAATGAAAAACTGTTTTTT. The chain has TRBV11-2 and TRBJ1-4; no clear D. With 5 bases removed from V and 2 bases from J, the gap between germline ends came to 3 bases. The CDR3 covers 12 residues. Germline values: CDR1 SGHAT, CDR2 FQNNGV.

Here the CDR3 reads CASSFVDTEAFF. CDR3 sequence (DNA): TGTGCCAGCAGCTTTGTGGACACTGAAGCTTTCTTT. The rearrangement uses TRBV5-5 and TRBJ1-1; D not resolved. The CDR3 is made up of 12 amino acids. V was trimmed by 2 bases and J by 3 bases, leaving 5 bases between them. The germline V gene encodes CDR1 SGHKS and CDR2 YYEKEE (reference sequence). Based on the CDR3 plus reference TRBV5-5 and TRBJ1-1, the full variable domain is DAGVTQSPTHLIKTRGQQVTLRCSPISGHKSVSWYQQVLGQGPQFIFQYYEKEERGRGNFPDRFSARQFPNYSSELNVNALLLGDSALYLCASSFVDTEAFFGQGTRLTVV.

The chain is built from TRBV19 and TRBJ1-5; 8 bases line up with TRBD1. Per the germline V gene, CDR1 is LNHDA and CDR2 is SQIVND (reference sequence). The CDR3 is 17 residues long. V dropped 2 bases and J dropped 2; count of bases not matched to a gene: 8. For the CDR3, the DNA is TGTGCCAGTAGTATAACCCCACAGGGGGACGGCAATCAGCCCCAGCATTTT. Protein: CASSITPQGDGNQPQHF. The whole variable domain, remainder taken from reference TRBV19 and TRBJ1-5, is DGGITQSPKYLFRKEGQNVTLSCEQNLNHDAMYWYRQDPGQGLRLIYYSQIVNDFQKGDIAEGYSVSREKKESFPLTVTSAQKNPTAFYLCASSITPQGDGNQPQHFGDGTRLSIL.

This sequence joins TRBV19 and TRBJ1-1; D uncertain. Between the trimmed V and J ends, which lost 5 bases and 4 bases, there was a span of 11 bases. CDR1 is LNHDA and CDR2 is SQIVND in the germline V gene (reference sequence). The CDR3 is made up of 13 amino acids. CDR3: CASSVGVVTEAFF. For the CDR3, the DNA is TGTGCCAGTAGTGTTGGGGTTGTCACTGAAGCTTTCTTT.

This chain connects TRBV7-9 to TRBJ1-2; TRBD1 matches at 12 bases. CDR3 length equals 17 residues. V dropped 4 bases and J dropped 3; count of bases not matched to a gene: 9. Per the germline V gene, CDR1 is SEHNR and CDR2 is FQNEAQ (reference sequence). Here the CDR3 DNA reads TGTGCCAGCAGCTCAGCCGGGACAGGGGGCATTTACTATGGCTACACCTTC. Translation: CASSSAGTGGIYYGYTF. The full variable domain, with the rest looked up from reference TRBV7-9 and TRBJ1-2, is DTGVSQNPRHKITKRGQNVTFRCDPISEHNRLYWYRQTLGQGPEFLTYFQNEAQLEKSRLLSDRFSAERPKGSFSTLEIQRTEQGDSAMYLCASSSAGTGGIYYGYTFGSGTRLTVV.

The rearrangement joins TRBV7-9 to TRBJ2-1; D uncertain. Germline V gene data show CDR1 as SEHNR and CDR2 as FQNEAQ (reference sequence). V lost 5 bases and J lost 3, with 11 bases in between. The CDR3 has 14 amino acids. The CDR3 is CASSVDGGYNEQFF. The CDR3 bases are TGTGCCAGCAGCGTCGACGGTGGCTACAATGAGCAGTTCTTC.

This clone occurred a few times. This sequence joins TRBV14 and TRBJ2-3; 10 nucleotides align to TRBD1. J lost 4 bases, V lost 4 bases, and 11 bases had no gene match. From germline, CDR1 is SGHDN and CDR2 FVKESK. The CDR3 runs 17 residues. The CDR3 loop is CASSPDRGPVVADTQYF. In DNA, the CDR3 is TGTGCCAGCAGCCCCGACAGGGGGCCGGTGGTAGCAGATACGCAGTATTTT.

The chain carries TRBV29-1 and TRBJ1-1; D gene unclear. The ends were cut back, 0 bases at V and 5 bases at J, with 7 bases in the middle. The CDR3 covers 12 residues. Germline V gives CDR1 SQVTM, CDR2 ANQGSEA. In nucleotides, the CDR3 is TGCAGCGTTGAAGATAGGAGGACTGAAGCTTTCTTT. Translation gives CSVEDRRTEAFF.

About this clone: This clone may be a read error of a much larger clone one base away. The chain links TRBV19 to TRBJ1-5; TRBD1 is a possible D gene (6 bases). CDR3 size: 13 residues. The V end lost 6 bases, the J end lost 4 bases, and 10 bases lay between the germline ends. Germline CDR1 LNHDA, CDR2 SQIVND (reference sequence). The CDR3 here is CASSRTVNQPQHF. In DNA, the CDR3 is TGTGCCAGTAGCCGGACAGTAAATCAGCCCCAGCATTTT.

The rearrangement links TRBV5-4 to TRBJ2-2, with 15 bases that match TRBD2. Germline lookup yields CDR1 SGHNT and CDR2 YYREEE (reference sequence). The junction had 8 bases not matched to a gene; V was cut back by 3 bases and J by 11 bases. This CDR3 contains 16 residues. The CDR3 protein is CASSWGLAGGNGELFF. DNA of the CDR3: TGTGCCAGCAGCTGGGGACTAGCGGGGGGTAATGGCGAGCTGTTTTTT.

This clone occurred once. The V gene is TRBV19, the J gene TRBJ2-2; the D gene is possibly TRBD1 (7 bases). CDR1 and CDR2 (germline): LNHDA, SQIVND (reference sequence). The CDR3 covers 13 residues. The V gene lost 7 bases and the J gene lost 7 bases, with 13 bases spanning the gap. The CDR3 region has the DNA TGTGCCAGTATGGGCAGGGGGGACGGGGAGCTGTTTTTT. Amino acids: CASMGRGDGELFF.